These T cell receptor beta chains were read from a single sample in a study of T cell repertoires in cytomegalovirus infection. MiXCR, run by TCRdb on the reads, gives a single entry per CDR3 protein. The table lists roughly 500,000 distinct CDR3 sequences, roughly a third of them singletons. These receptors' antigens are unknown. Sequenced here: cultured PBMCs, sampled from culture after CMV antigen stimulation. The receptor set was obtained from a human donor in good health (CMV status not recorded). Some clones in this sample may be carry-over from other donors' samples. Both conserved end residues are part of each CDR3. The order of the fields is V gene, clone size, J gene, D gene, CDR3 length, CDR3 DNA, CDR3 protein. D genes are given only for firm matches. Clone size appears in some rows only: once, few, many, or a class for an expanded clone.

V gene: TRBV7-2; clone size: many; J gene: TRBJ1-6; D gene: TRBD1; CDR3 length: 15; CDR3 DNA: TGTGCCAGCAGCCACTCAGTAAAACCGGGACAGGACCTCCACTTT; CDR3 protein: CASSHSVKPGQDLHF
V gene: TRBV14; clone size: .; J gene: TRBJ1-1; D gene: .; CDR3 length: 14; CDR3 DNA: TGTGCCAGCAGCCAGATAGACAGGATCGCTGAAGCTTTCTTT; CDR3 protein: CASSQIDRIAEAFF
V gene: TRBV6-2/TRBV6-3; clone size: few; J gene: TRBJ2-7; D gene: .; CDR3 length: 14; CDR3 DNA: TGTGCCTCCCGCCGGGACTCCGACTCCTACGAGCAGTACTTC; CDR3 protein: CASRRDSDSYEQYF
V gene: TRBV6-1; clone size: .; J gene: TRBJ2-1; D gene: .; CDR3 length: 14; CDR3 DNA: TGTGCCAGTTCAGGGGAGGGATCCTACAATGAGCAGTTCTTC; CDR3 protein: CASSGEGSYNEQFF
V gene: TRBV6-2/TRBV6-3; clone size: .; J gene: TRBJ2-7; D gene: TRBD1; CDR3 length: 15; CDR3 DNA: TGTGCCAGCAGTACCCCGGGACAGGGACTATACGAGCAGTACTTC; CDR3 protein: CASSTPGQGLYEQYF
V gene: TRBV20-1; clone size: .; J gene: TRBJ1-2; D gene: TRBD1; CDR3 length: 13; CDR3 DNA: TGCAGTGCTCGACGGACAGGGCAACATGGCTACACCTTC; CDR3 protein: CSARRTGQHGYTF
V gene: TRBV7-6; clone size: once; J gene: TRBJ2-3; D gene: .; CDR3 length: 14; CDR3 DNA: TGTGCCAGCAGCTTAAGTAGGATTACAGATACGCAGTATTTT; CDR3 protein: CASSLSRITDTQYF
V gene: TRBV5-1; clone size: few; J gene: TRBJ1-1; D gene: TRBD1; CDR3 length: 15; CDR3 DNA: TGCGCCAGCAGCTCCATTGACAGGGGGCCGACTGAAGCTTTCTTT; CDR3 protein: CASSSIDRGPTEAFF
V gene: TRBV6-2/TRBV6-3; clone size: .; J gene: TRBJ1-1; D gene: .; CDR3 length: 15; CDR3 DNA: TGTGCCAGCACCGCTTTTGGGCAGGGGAACACTGAAGCTTTCTTT; CDR3 protein: CASTAFGQGNTEAFF
V gene: TRBV7-6; clone size: few; J gene: TRBJ2-2; D gene: .; CDR3 length: 16; CDR3 DNA: TGTGCCAGCAGCAGAAGAGACAGGCTGAACACCGGGGAGCTGTTTTTT; CDR3 protein: CASSRRDRLNTGELFF
V gene: TRBV7-8; clone size: many; J gene: TRBJ2-1; D gene: .; CDR3 length: 16; CDR3 DNA: TGTGCCAGCAGCTTTAGCGCGGGTTCTCGCTACAATGAGCAGTTCTTC; CDR3 protein: CASSFSAGSRYNEQFF
V gene: TRBV10-3; clone size: few; J gene: TRBJ2-1; D gene: TRBD1; CDR3 length: 15; CDR3 DNA: TGTGCCATCAGTGTGACAGGGGGTAACTACAATGAGCAGTTCTTC; CDR3 protein: CAISVTGGNYNEQFF
V gene: TRBV12-3/TRBV12-4; clone size: .; J gene: TRBJ2-3; D gene: TRBD2; CDR3 length: 13; CDR3 DNA: TGTGCCAGCAGGTGGGACTACACAGATACGCAGTATTTT; CDR3 protein: CASRWDYTDTQYF
V gene: TRBV7-3; clone size: .; J gene: TRBJ2-7; D gene: .; CDR3 length: 13; CDR3 DNA: TGTGCCAGCAGCGCAGTGAACAGGGACGAGCAGTACTTC; CDR3 protein: CASSAVNRDEQYF
V gene: TRBV28; clone size: .; J gene: TRBJ1-3; D gene: TRBD1; CDR3 length: 15; CDR3 DNA: TGTGCCAGCAGTACCGCGGACAGGGCTGGAAACACCATATATTTT; CDR3 protein: CASSTADRAGNTIYF
V gene: TRBV4-3; clone size: few; J gene: TRBJ2-3; D gene: TRBD2; CDR3 length: 19; CDR3 DNA: TGCGCCAGCAGCCAAGGTCTAGCGGGAGGGCCAGGGAACACAGATACGCAGTATTTT; CDR3 protein: CASSQGLAGGPGNTDTQYF
V gene: TRBV7-9; clone size: .; J gene: TRBJ1-2; D gene: .; CDR3 length: 15; CDR3 DNA: TGTGCCAGCAGCTTCCGGGCTACCGAATTTTATGGCTACACCTTC; CDR3 protein: CASSFRATEFYGYTF
V gene: TRBV28; clone size: few; J gene: TRBJ1-2; D gene: .; CDR3 length: 15; CDR3 DNA: TGTGCCAGCAGTCCCCTGGGCTCGCAAGAAATGAGCTACACCTTC; CDR3 protein: CASSPLGSQEMSYTF
V gene: TRBV6-2/TRBV6-3; clone size: .; J gene: TRBJ1-1; D gene: .; CDR3 length: 15; CDR3 DNA: TGTGCCAGCAGTTACTCGTCCGGGGGCGCGTTCTTAGCTTTCTTT; CDR3 protein: CASSYSSGGAFLAFF
V gene: TRBV7-2; clone size: many; J gene: TRBJ2-3; D gene: .; CDR3 length: 15; CDR3 DNA: TGTGCCAGCAGCTTACTGGGGGCTAGCACAGATACGCAGTATTTT; CDR3 protein: CASSLLGASTDTQYF
V gene: TRBV9; clone size: few; J gene: TRBJ1-5; D gene: .; CDR3 length: 16; CDR3 DNA: TGTGCCAGCAGCGTAGGAGGGGAGATGGGCAATCAGCCCCAGCATTTT; CDR3 protein: CASSVGGEMGNQPQHF
V gene: TRBV6-6; clone size: few; J gene: TRBJ2-7; D gene: .; CDR3 length: 15; CDR3 DNA: TGTGCCAGCACCAAACGGACTACCGAGATCGGCGAGCAGTACTTC; CDR3 protein: CASTKRTTEIGEQYF
V gene: TRBV6-5; clone size: few; J gene: TRBJ1-2; D gene: TRBD1; CDR3 length: 14; CDR3 DNA: TGTGCCAGCAGGCGGGGGACAGGGAACTATGGCTACACCTTC; CDR3 protein: CASRRGTGNYGYTF
V gene: TRBV5-4; clone size: .; J gene: TRBJ2-4; D gene: TRBD2; CDR3 length: 17; CDR3 DNA: TGTGCCAGCAGCTCCGGACTAGCGGGGGCCCGGATGGACATTCAGTACTTC; CDR3 protein: CASSSGLAGARMDIQYF
V gene: TRBV11-3; clone size: few; J gene: TRBJ1-1; D gene: TRBD1; CDR3 length: 16; CDR3 DNA: TGTGCCAGCAGCTTAGGGGACAGGGGGATGAACACTGAAGCTTTCTTT; CDR3 protein: CASSLGDRGMNTEAFF
V gene: TRBV4-1; clone size: .; J gene: TRBJ2-1; D gene: .; CDR3 length: 16; CDR3 DNA: TGCGCCAGCAGCCAAGAGGCTAGGGTGGAGTACAATGAGCAGTTCTTC; CDR3 protein: CASSQEARVEYNEQFF
V gene: TRBV7-6; clone size: many; J gene: TRBJ2-1; D gene: TRBD2; CDR3 length: 17; CDR3 DNA: TGTGCCAGCAGCTTAAACCTCGGGACTAGCGAGTACAATGAGCAGTTCTTC; CDR3 protein: CASSLNLGTSEYNEQFF
V gene: TRBV7-2; clone size: once; J gene: TRBJ2-3; D gene: .; CDR3 length: 15; CDR3 DNA: TGTGCCAGCAGCTTTGGGGGCGGGAGACAGGATACGCAGTATTTT; CDR3 protein: CASSFGGGRQDTQYF
V gene: TRBV14; clone size: .; J gene: TRBJ1-1; D gene: .; CDR3 length: 14; CDR3 DNA: TGTGCCAGCAGCCACAAAAGCTGGAACACTGAAGCTTTCTTT; CDR3 protein: CASSHKSWNTEAFF
V gene: TRBV7-9; clone size: .; J gene: TRBJ1-2; D gene: .; CDR3 length: 16; CDR3 DNA: TGTGCCAGCAGCTTAGGCCAGGAATTTCGTCACTATGGCTACACCTTC; CDR3 protein: CASSLGQEFRHYGYTF
V gene: TRBV4-2; clone size: few; J gene: TRBJ2-1; D gene: .; CDR3 length: 13; CDR3 DNA: TGTGCCAGCAGCCAAGAACTGTACAATGAGCAGTTCTTC; CDR3 protein: CASSQELYNEQFF
V gene: TRBV6-2/TRBV6-3; clone size: .; J gene: TRBJ2-5; D gene: TRBD2; CDR3 length: 15; CDR3 DNA: TGTGCCAGCACTCTACTAGCGGGAGTACGGGAGACCCAGTACTTC; CDR3 protein: CASTLLAGVRETQYF
V gene: TRBV7-3; clone size: .; J gene: TRBJ2-3; D gene: .; CDR3 length: 15; CDR3 DNA: TGTGCCAGCAGCCCGCAAACCAAGGTCACAGATACGCAGTATTTT; CDR3 protein: CASSPQTKVTDTQYF
V gene: TRBV7-9; clone size: many; J gene: TRBJ2-1; D gene: TRBD2; CDR3 length: 18; CDR3 DNA: TGTGCCAGCAGCTCCGAGTTGGGTTTAGCGGGCTCCTACAATGAGCAGTTCTTC; CDR3 protein: CASSSELGLAGSYNEQFF
V gene: TRBV6-1; clone size: .; J gene: TRBJ2-7; D gene: .; CDR3 length: 14; CDR3 DNA: TGTGCCAGCAGTAGTGTGGACTTTGATTACGAGCAGTACTTC; CDR3 protein: CASSSVDFDYEQYF
V gene: TRBV19; clone size: few; J gene: TRBJ1-1; D gene: .; CDR3 length: 14; CDR3 DNA: TGTGCCAGTAGTGTTTATACGGGGGCCCCCGAAGCTTTCTTT; CDR3 protein: CASSVYTGAPEAFF
V gene: TRBV19; clone size: .; J gene: TRBJ2-6; D gene: .; CDR3 length: 17; CDR3 DNA: TGTGCCAGTACCGCGAGCAGACAGAGCTCTGGGGCCAACGTCCTGACTTTC; CDR3 protein: CASTASRQSSGANVLTF
V gene: TRBV27; clone size: .; J gene: TRBJ1-6; D gene: .; CDR3 length: 15; CDR3 DNA: TGTGCCAGCAGTTCCCCTGATCATACGGATTCACCCCTCCACTTT; CDR3 protein: CASSSPDHTDSPLHF
V gene: TRBV7-2; clone size: many; J gene: TRBJ2-5; D gene: TRBD1; CDR3 length: 15; CDR3 DNA: TGTGCCAGCAGCTTAAACAGGGGGCCTCGGGAGACCCAGTACTTC; CDR3 protein: CASSLNRGPRETQYF
V gene: TRBV27; clone size: .; J gene: TRBJ1-3; D gene: .; CDR3 length: 17; CDR3 DNA: TGTGCCAGCAGTTTATACGGGGGGCTTCCCCATGGAAACACCATATATTTT; CDR3 protein: CASSLYGGLPHGNTIYF
V gene: TRBV5-1; clone size: few; J gene: TRBJ2-2; D gene: TRBD1; CDR3 length: 15; CDR3 DNA: TGCGCCAGCAGCTTGGGATCGACAGGGACCGGGGAGCTGTTTTTT; CDR3 protein: CASSLGSTGTGELFF
V gene: TRBV9; clone size: few; J gene: TRBJ2-1; D gene: TRBD2; CDR3 length: 17; CDR3 DNA: TGTGCCAGCAGCGTAGAAGGTACTAGCGGGATATACAATGAGCAGTTCTTC; CDR3 protein: CASSVEGTSGIYNEQFF